The sequence of this T cell receptor beta chain was determined in a study of CD8 T cells in ankylosing spondylitis. Study findings and constraints: Blood from ankylosing spondylitis patients appeared to carry a characteristic roughly 8-variant TCR beta motif.

One entry per CDR3 protein, called by TCRdb with MiXCR from the 5' RACE reads. The sample yields roughly 400,000 distinct CDR3 sequences, 20% to 25% seen once. Trimming cost V 4 bases and J 8 bases; bases outside gene matches: 14. This CDR3 comprises 16 residues. Per the germline V gene, CDR1 is SGHAT and CDR2 is FQNNGV. Comment on this clonotype: Its antigen is not known.

This rearrangement joins TRBV11-2 to TRBJ2-3; 8 bases line up with TRBD2. This clonotype was sampled from a male donor with ankylosing spondylitis. Sequenced: blood, either unsorted or a sorted T cell fraction (not recorded which). The CDR3 here is CASSSLFSAGGSTQYF. The CDR3, as DNA: TGTGCCAGCAGCTCCCTTTTTAGCGCGGGGGGATCTACGCAGTATTTT.